This T cell receptor beta chain was identified in a study of shared clonotypes between healthy human individuals. Study context: Every donor yielded three CD4 naive, three CD4 memory, two CD8 naive and one CD8 memory plate.

Germline-derived CDR1 and CDR2 are SNHLY and FYNNEI. The CDR3 covers 14 residues. V dropped 4 bases and J dropped 1 base, with 10 bases sitting between them. On this clone: Other DNA sequences in this specimen translate into the identical CDR3.

It was 200 ng DNA, 28,000 or so T cell genomes, that sorted-subset replicate PCRs used. Original data processing: Filtering was not the same, since immunoSEQ gave junction-only sequences without quality scores. Method: immunoSEQ multiplex PCR; TCRdb's copy keeps in-frame clones and lacks some. V, J and clone size are those of that table, while D and trimming were read from the DNA. This sample has 1,100,000 or so clones, with around 82% found just once. It was into CD45RA+ naive and CD45RA-negative memory subsets that the CD4+ cells were split. This TCR was recovered from a man younger than 30 in good health. Some clones in this sample may be carry-over from other donors' samples. Sample: memory CD4+ T cells from PBMCs. The subset here: CD45RA-negative fraction. This chain links TRBV2 with TRBJ1-2, with D possibly matching TRBD1 (5 bases). The CDR3 DNA is TGTGCCAGCAGTGGAGGGACGGGTAACTATGGCTACACCTTC. Protein sequence: CASSGGTGNYGYTF.